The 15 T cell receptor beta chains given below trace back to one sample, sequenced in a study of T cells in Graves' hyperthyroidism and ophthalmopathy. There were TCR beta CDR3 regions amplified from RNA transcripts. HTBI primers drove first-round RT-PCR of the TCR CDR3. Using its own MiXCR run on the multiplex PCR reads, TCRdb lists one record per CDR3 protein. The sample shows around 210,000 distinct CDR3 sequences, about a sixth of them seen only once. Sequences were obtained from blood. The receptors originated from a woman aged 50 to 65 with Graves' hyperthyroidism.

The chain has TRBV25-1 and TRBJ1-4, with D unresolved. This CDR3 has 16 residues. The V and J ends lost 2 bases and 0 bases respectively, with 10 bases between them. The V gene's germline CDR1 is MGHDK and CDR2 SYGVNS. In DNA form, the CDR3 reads TGTGCCAGCAGTGAAGACCCCTTCACAACTAATGAAAAACTGTTTTTT. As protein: CASSEDPFTTNEKLFF.

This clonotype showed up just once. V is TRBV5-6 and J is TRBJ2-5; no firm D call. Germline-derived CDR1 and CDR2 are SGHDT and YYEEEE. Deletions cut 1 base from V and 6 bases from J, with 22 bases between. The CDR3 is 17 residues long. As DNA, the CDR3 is TGTGCCAGCAGCTTGCGAATCATTAGGCCGCGAAGGCAGACCCAGTACTTC. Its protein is CASSLRIIRPRRQTQYF.

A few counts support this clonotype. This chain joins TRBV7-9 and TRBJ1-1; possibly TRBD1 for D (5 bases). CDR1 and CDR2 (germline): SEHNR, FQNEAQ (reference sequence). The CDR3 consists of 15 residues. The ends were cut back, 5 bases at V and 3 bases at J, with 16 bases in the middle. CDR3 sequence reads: CASSPDRIRDTEAFF. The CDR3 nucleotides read TGTGCCAGCAGCCCCGACAGAATTCGGGACACTGAAGCTTTCTTT.

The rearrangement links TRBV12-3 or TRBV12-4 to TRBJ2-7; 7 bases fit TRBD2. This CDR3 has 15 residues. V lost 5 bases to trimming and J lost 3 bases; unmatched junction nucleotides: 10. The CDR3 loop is CASSREGFKDYEQYF. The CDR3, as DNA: TGTGCCAGCAGTAGGGAGGGGTTTAAGGACTACGAGCAGTACTTC.

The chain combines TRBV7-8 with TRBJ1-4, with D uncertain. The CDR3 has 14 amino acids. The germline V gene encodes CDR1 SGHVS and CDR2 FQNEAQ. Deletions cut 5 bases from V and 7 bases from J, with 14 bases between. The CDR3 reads CASSHAVQGEKLFF. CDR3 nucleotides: TGTGCCAGCAGCCACGCCGTACAAGGTGAAAAACTGTTTTTT.

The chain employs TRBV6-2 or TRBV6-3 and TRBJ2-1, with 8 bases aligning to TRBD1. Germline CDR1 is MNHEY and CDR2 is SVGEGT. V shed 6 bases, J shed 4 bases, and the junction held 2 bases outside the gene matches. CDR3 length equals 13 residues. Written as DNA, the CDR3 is TGTGCCAGCAGCAGGGACAGGTACAATGAGCAGTTCTTC. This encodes CASSRDRYNEQFF.

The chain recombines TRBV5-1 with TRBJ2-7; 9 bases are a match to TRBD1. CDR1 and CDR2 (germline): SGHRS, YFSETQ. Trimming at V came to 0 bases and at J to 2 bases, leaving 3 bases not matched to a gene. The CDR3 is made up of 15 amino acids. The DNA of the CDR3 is TGCGCCAGCAGCTTGGGGGACAGGGCGGCCTACGAGCAGTACTTC. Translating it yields CASSLGDRAAYEQYF.

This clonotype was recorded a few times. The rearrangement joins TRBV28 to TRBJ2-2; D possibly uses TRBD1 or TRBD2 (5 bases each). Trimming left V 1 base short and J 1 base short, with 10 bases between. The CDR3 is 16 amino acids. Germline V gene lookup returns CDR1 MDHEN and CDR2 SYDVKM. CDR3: CASSLYPGLNTGELFF. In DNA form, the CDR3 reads TGTGCCAGCAGTTTATATCCGGGGCTGAACACCGGGGAGCTGTTTTTT.

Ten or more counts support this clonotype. The CDR3 nucleotides read TGTGCCATCAGTGAGGGGGCCGGGGCAGGGGCGAAGCAGTACTTC. Encoded protein: CAISEGAGAGAKQYF. The rearrangement joins TRBV10-3 to TRBJ2-7, with D perhaps TRBD1 (6 bases). This CDR3 comprises 15 residues. CDR1 is ENHRY and CDR2 is SYGVKD in the germline V gene. V was shortened by 2 bases and J by 8 bases, with 19 bases between the two germline ends.

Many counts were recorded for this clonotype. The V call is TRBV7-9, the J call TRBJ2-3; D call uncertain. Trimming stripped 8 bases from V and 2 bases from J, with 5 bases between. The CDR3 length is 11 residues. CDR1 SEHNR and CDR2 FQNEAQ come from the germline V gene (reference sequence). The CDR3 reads CASSPTDTQYF. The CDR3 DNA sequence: TGTGCCAGCTCCCCCACAGATACGCAGTATTTT.

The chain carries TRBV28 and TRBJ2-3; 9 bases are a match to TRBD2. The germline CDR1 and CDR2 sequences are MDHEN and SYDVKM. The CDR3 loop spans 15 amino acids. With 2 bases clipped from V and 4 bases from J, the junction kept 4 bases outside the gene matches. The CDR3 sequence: CASSLGREGPDTQYF. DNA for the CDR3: TGTGCCAGCAGTTTAGGGCGGGAGGGCCCAGATACGCAGTATTTT.

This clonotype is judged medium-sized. The CDR3 nucleotides are TGTGCCAGCAGTCCGGGACTAGCGGGAGGCCACCGCTCCTACGAGCAGTACTTC. Translated, it gives CASSPGLAGGHRSYEQYF. V and J are TRBV2 and TRBJ2-7; 15 nucleotides align to TRBD2. After removal of 5 bases from V and 0 bases from J, the junction contained 8 bases not matched to a gene. CDR1 is SNHLY, CDR2 FYNNEI, per germline. The CDR3 covers 18 residues.

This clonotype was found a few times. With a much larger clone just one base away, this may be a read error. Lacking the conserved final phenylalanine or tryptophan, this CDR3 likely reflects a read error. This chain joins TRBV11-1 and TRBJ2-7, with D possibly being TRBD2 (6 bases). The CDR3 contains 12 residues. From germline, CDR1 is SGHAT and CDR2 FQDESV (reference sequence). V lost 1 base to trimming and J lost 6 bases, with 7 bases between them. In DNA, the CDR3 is TGTGCCAGCAGCTTAGGACTAGGCGAGCAGTACCTC. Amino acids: CASSLGLGEQYL.

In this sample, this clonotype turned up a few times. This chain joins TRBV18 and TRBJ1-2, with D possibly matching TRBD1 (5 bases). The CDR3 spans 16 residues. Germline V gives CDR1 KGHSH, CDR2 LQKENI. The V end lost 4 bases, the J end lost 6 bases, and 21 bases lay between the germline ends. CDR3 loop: CASSLKTEGTTHGYTF. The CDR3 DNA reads TGTGCCAGCTCACTTAAAACGGAAGGGACTACCCATGGCTACACCTTC.

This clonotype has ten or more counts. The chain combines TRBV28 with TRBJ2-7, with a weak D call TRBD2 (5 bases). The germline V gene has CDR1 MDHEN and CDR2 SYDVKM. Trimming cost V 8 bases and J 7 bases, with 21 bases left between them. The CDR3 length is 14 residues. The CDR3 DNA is TGTGCCAGCTCGGGCTCCGGGAAAGCCCTAGAGCAGTACTTC. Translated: CASSGSGKALEQYF.